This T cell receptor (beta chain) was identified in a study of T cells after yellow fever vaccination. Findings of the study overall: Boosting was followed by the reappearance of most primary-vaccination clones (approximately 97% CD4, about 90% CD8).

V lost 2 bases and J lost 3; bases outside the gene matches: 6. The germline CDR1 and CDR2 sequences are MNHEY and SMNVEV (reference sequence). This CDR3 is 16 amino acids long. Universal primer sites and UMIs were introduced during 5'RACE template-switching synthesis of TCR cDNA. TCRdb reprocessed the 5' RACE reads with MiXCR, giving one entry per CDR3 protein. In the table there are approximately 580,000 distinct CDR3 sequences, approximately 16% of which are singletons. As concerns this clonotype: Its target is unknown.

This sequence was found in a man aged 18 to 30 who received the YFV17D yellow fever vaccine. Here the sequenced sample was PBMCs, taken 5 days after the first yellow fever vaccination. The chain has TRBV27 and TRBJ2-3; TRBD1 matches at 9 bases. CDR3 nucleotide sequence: TGTGCCAGCAGTTTAAAGTTACAGGGGGCGACAGATACGCAGTATTTT. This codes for CASSLKLQGATDTQYF.